This is a list of T cell receptor beta chains from one sample in a study of blood T cell repertoires in COVID-19. Clones were sequenced by immunoSEQ multiplex PCR, and TCRdb holds only the in-frame ones, with some missing. The profile covers around 140,000 clones, with approximately 89% appearing a single time and approximately 1.5% taken by the ten largest. Sample: peripheral blood. The receptor set was obtained from a woman between 45 and 65 years old with acute or convalescent COVID-19. Both conserved end residues are part of each CDR3. A D gene is named only where the DNA matches it firmly. Clone size is shown for a subset of rows, as once, few, many or a class of expanded clone.

>.|TRBJ2-3|TRBD1|TRBV6-6
CASRPGQGLDTQYF
TGTGCCAGCAGACCGGGACAGGGGCTGGATACGCAGTATTTT
>few|TRBJ2-2|TRBD2|TRBV2
CASGLAVGVGELFF
TGTGCCAGCGGCCTAGCGGTCGGGGTGGGGGAGCTGTTTTTT
>.|TRBJ2-2|.|TRBV10-3
CAISGSEGRRNTGELFF
TGTGCCATCAGTGGGTCGGAAGGGAGACGGAACACCGGGGAGCTGTTTTTT
>few|TRBJ2-2|TRBD2|TRBV13
CASSARTSGSDTGELFF
TGTGCCAGCAGCGCCCGGACTAGCGGGAGTGACACCGGGGAGCTGTTTTTT
>.|TRBJ1-5|.|TRBV7-9
CASSMVGDQPQHF
TGTGCCAGCAGCATGGTGGGAGATCAGCCCCAGCATTTT
>.|TRBJ2-1|.|TRBV7-9
CASSLAGGGAEQFF
TGTGCCAGCAGCTTAGCCGGAGGGGGGGCGGAGCAGTTCTTC
>.|TRBJ1-2|TRBD1|TRBV6-2/TRBV6-3
CASTPDRAIGYGYTF
TGTGCCAGCACCCCAGACAGGGCCATCGGCTATGGCTACACCTTC
>.|TRBJ1-1|.|TRBV3-1/TRBV3-2
CASSLGTSEAFF
TGTGCCAGCAGCCTCGGGACATCTGAAGCTTTCTTT
>.|TRBJ1-6|.|TRBV5-1
CASSLDPDSYNSPLHF
TGCGCCAGCAGCTTGGACCCAGACTCCTATAATTCACCCCTCCACTTT
>.|TRBJ2-2|TRBD2|TRBV18
CASSPGTSGDGGELFF
TGTGCCAGCTCACCAGGAACTAGCGGGGATGGAGGGGAGCTGTTTTTT
>.|TRBJ1-2|.|TRBV28
CASSFRGTHYGYTF
TGTGCCAGCTCTTTCCGGGGGACCCACTATGGCTACACCTTC